This T cell receptor (beta chain) was found in a study of T cell responses to AZD1222 COVID-19 vaccine. Findings and limits, study-wide: Reportedly, nearly half of unique spike TCRs recognized epitopes outside B.1.351/B.1.1.7 mutations. The CD4 TCRs associated with vaccination extended across spike and predominated at 160-218 and 743-854.

Measured with immunoSEQ multiplex PCR; TCRdb has only the in-frame clones, and not every one. Found here are 94,000 or so clones, 89% of them singletons; the top ten hold about 1.5%. The CDR3 totals 18 residues. V lost 1 base to trimming and J lost 7 bases; unmatched junction nucleotides: 14. CDR1 SNHLY and CDR2 FYNNEI come from the germline V gene. Remarks on this clone: Its antigen is not known.

The chain joins TRBV2 to TRBJ1-4, with TRBD1 matching over 8 bases. This clonotype was obtained from an adult in good health. The starting material was peripheral blood, obtained on day 0 of AZD1222 vaccination. CDR3: CASSEGTGKGNSGEKLFF. CDR3 in DNA: TGTGCCAGCAGTGAAGGGACAGGGAAAGGCAACTCTGGTGAAAAACTGTTTTTT.